The clone carrying this T cell receptor beta chain was recorded a few times. Its antigen is not identified. Trimming took off 3 bases at V and 6 bases at J, with 15 bases between the two ends. From germline, CDR1 is GTSNPN and CDR2 SVGIG (reference sequence). The CDR3 is 15 residues long. Measured with immunoSEQ multiplex PCR; TCRdb has only the in-frame clones, and not every one. Of roughly 15,000 clones in the sample, over 75% were seen once. This sample is part of a study of blood T cell dynamics during melanoma immunotherapy. Study observations and caveats: Unlike progressors, later disease-control patients had W3 repertoires gaining clonality or diversity.

The time point was: pre-treatment baseline. The TCR originated in a human donor with melanoma. Material: blood, obtained from a patient treated with checkpoint blockade. The chain couples TRBV30 to TRBJ1-6; possible D gene TRBD1, 6 bases. The CDR3 sequence is CAWRTQGSLNSPLHF. DNA of the CDR3: TGTGCCTGGAGGACACAGGGATCTCTTAATTCACCCCTCCACTTT.